This T cell receptor (beta chain) was obtained from a study of human T cells and chemical hapten exposure. The overall study: Patients, largely female, had alopecia areata, totalis or universalis.

Notes on this clonotype: What it recognizes is unknown.

Study results and limitations: Expanded TCRs grouped into significantly more large CDR3 similarity clusters than controls produced.

TCRdb analysed the RACE reads with MiXCR anew, one entry per CDR3 protein. Of approximately 97,000 distinct CDR3 sequences in the sample, roughly an eighth are singletons; the top ten hold 3.2%. Documented time point: patch test 2, 6 weeks after DPC sensitization. Treatment described: therapeutic diphenylcyclopropenone sensitization with weekly scalp DPC. Germline CDR1 and CDR2: DFQATT and SNEGSKA (reference sequence). CDR3 length equals 12 residues. V trimming: 6 bases; J trimming: 5 bases; junction bases outside the gene matches: 7. This specimen consisted of whole blood, obtained in connection with sensitization to the hapten diphenylcyclopropenone (DPC). The V call is TRBV20-1, the J call TRBJ2-7; 7 positions match TRBD1. This clonotype originated in a woman aged 35 to 49 with alopecia areata. Some clones in this sample may be carry-over from other donors' samples. The CDR3 nucleotides are TGCAGTGCAATAGGACAGGATAACGAGCAGTACTTC. This gives the protein CSAIGQDNEQYF.